The entry that follows covers one T cell receptor (beta chain) sequence. CDR3 size: 16 residues. The J segment lost 4 bases and the V segment lost 6 bases, leaving 13 bases of the junction unmatched. Germline V gives CDR1 WSHSY, CDR2 SAAADI. TCRdb keeps only in-frame clones here, not all; method: immunoSEQ multiplex PCR. This sample has roughly 210,000 clones; roughly 84% occur once, and the top ten carry roughly 7.2%. Everyone who took part was about 18 to 90 years old, and they came from about two dozen US areas. This sample is drawn from a study of blood T cell repertoires in COVID-19. Across the whole study: What the recovered Cohort 3 donors had was two negative PCRs, clearance, or symptom resolution. Collection of acute and convalescent COVID-19 samples took place in the United States, Italy and Spain.

This sequence was found in a man in his thirties or forties in a cohort exposed to, infected with or recovered from COVID-19 (not recorded which). Sample: PBMCs or T cells enriched from blood (not recorded which). This chain uses TRBV10-2 with TRBJ2-7; 9 bases agree with TRBD1. CDR3 in DNA: TGCGCCAGCAGAGATAAGACAGGGGGTAAAATGTACGAGCAGTACTTC. Translated, it gives CASRDKTGGKMYEQYF.